The clone carrying this TCR beta chain was found a few times. Its antigen is as yet unknown. These data are taken from a study of post-analysis software for immune sequencing data. Study-wide results and limits: Same-batch samples co-clustered strongly by F measure. Controls showed significantly higher normalized Chao1 diversity than did multiple sclerosis patients.

Tagging with unique molecular identifiers was a feature of the TCR beta cDNA libraries. Each sample of about 0.95 to 11 million input T cells yielded about 500,000 cDNA molecules, so each molecule approximated one T cell. Each CDR3 protein gets one entry after TCRdb re-called the PCR reads with MiXCR. The sample shows about 190,000 distinct CDR3 sequences, roughly 30% of them seen only once. The sample consisted of blood. The origin of this receptor is a girl aged 2-17 years with multiple sclerosis.

CDR3 protein: CASSSTSGRSGANVLTF. CDR3 bases: TGTGCCAGCAGTTCGACTAGCGGGAGGTCTGGGGCCAACGTCCTGACTTTC. This chain uses TRBV28 with TRBJ2-6; 13 bases are a match to TRBD2. J lost 1 base, V lost 4 bases, and 1 base had no gene match. This CDR3 comprises 17 residues. Germline V gene lookup returns CDR1 MDHEN and CDR2 SYDVKM.